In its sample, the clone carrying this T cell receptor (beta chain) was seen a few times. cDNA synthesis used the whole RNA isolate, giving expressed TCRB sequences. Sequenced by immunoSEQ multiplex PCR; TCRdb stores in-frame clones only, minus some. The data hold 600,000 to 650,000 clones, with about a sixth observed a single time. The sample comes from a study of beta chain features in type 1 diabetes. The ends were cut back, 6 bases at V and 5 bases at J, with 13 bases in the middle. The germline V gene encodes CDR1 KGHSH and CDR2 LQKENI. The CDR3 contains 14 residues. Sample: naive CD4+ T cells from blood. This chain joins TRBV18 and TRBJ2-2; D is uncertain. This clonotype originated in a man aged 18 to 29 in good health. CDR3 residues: CASSRAEWTGELFF. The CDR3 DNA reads TGTGCCAGCTCTCGCGCGGAGTGGACCGGGGAGCTGTTTTTT.